This T cell receptor (beta chain) emerged from a study of blood T cell repertoires in COVID-19. Across the whole study: Acute-phase and convalescent COVID-19 samples originated in the United States, Italy and Spain. From T cells, B-cell-depleted T cells, or PBMCs came the material, which was cDNA or gDNA.

This CDR3 spans 15 amino acids. V lost 6 bases and J lost 8; bases outside the gene matches: 13. Germline V CDR1 and CDR2: MDHEN, SYDVKM. Sequencing was performed with immunoSEQ multiplex PCR; in TCRdb, only in-frame clones are kept and a portion is missing. The sample carries tens of thousands of clones, 75% to 90% recorded once. This rearrangement joins TRBV28 to TRBJ2-4; 7 bases match TRBD1. Sequencing was carried out using peripheral blood. The clonotype originates from a man aged 55 to 70 with active COVID-19. Here the CDR3 reads CASSPVEARGYIQYF. The CDR3, as DNA: TGTGCCAGCAGCCCAGTGGAGGCCAGGGGGTACATTCAGTACTTC.